The 25 T cell receptor beta chains given below trace back to one sample, sequenced in a study of T-cell memory formation after mild COVID-19. In TCRdb, the 5' RACE reads were re-called with MiXCR into one record per CDR3 protein. In the table there are some 490,000 distinct CDR3 sequences, 18% of which are singletons. Sequenced sample: PBMCs or a T cell subset sorted from them (not recorded which). The origin of the receptors is an adult woman who had mild COVID-19 (a few samples of this study predate the infection). Cell type and time point are not known.

Written as DNA, the CDR3 is TGTGCCACCAGTGATAGGGGGGGGGACTCCTACGAGCAGTACTTC. Translation gives CATSDRGGDSYEQYF. The V and J genes are TRBV24-1 and TRBJ2-7; D is possibly TRBD2 (7 bases). The V end lost 3 bases, the J end lost 0 bases, and 11 bases lay between the germline ends. This CDR3 is built from 15 residues. Germline values: CDR1 KGHDR, CDR2 SFDVKD.

The rearrangement links TRBV7-9 to TRBJ2-1; maybe TRBD2 (5 bases). Deletions cut 6 bases from V and 3 bases from J, with 15 bases between. The germline V gene encodes CDR1 SEHNR and CDR2 FQNEAQ (reference sequence). The CDR3 length is 15 residues. The CDR3 reads CASRTGSEVYNEQFF. The DNA for the CDR3 is TGTGCCAGCAGGACGGGGAGCGAAGTCTACAATGAGCAGTTCTTC.

V usage is TRBV27 and J usage is TRBJ2-1, with D possibly being TRBD1 (5 bases). The CDR3 contains 13 residues. The V end was cut by 7 bases, the J end by 2 bases, with 9 bases between. Germline V lookup: CDR1 MNHEY, CDR2 SMNVEV (reference sequence). CDR3 sequence (DNA): TGTGCCAGCACCAGGGCCACCTACAATGAGCAGTTCTTC. Encoded protein: CASTRATYNEQFF.

In this sample, this clonotype turned up a few times. V and J are TRBV4-2 and TRBJ2-7; 8 bases align to TRBD2. Trimming cost V 0 bases and J 2 bases; bases outside gene matches: 6. CDR3 length: 16 amino acids. Germline assignment: CDR1 LGHNA and CDR2 YNFKEQ. This CDR3 is CASSQDPAGGTYEQYF. As DNA, the CDR3 is TGTGCCAGCAGCCAAGACCCCGCGGGAGGAACCTACGAGCAGTACTTC.

V gene TRBV4-2 combines with J gene TRBJ2-3; D may be TRBD2 (5 bases). The V gene's germline CDR1 is LGHNA and CDR2 YNFKEQ. The CDR3 contains 16 residues. Trimming removed 1 base at V and 2 bases at J, with 13 bases between. The DNA of the CDR3 is TGTGCCAGCAGCCAAGGTGAGGGCGGCCACACAGATACGCAGTATTTT. Amino acids: CASSQGEGGHTDTQYF.

This chain connects TRBV4-1 to TRBJ2-1, with 8 nucleotides matching TRBD1. Germline CDR1 is MGHRA and CDR2 is YSYEKL. The CDR3 contains 15 residues. Trimming at V came to 4 bases and at J to 8 bases, leaving 10 bases not matched to a gene. CDR3 region: CASSLRDRSDDEQFF. In DNA form, the CDR3 reads TGCGCCAGCAGCCTCCGGGACAGGAGTGACGATGAGCAGTTCTTC.

This clonotype was counted only a few times. V gene TRBV9 combines with J gene TRBJ2-1; perhaps D is TRBD1 or TRBD2 (5 bases each). The germline CDR1 and CDR2 sequences are SGDLS and YYNGEE. CDR3 length: 19 residues. Trimming pared 1 base from V and 3 bases from J, leaving 23 bases between. CDR3 DNA sequence: TGTGCCAGCAGCGTAAATAAATTTGGGGGAGAGAGCTTCTACAATGAGCAGTTCTTC. As protein: CASSVNKFGGESFYNEQFF. The entire variable domain, with the rest obtained from reference TRBV9 and TRBJ2-1, is as follows: DSGVTQTPKHLITATGQRVTLRCSPRSGDLSVYWYQQSLDQGLQFLIQYYNGEERAKGNILERFSAQQFPDLHSELNLSSLELGDSALYFCASSVNKFGGESFYNEQFFGPGTRLTVL.

The sample holds a few counts of this clonotype. V usage is TRBV6-1 and J usage is TRBJ2-1; 9 bases match TRBD2. This CDR3 comprises 16 residues. Germline V gives CDR1 MNHNS, CDR2 SASEGT. The V segment lost 1 base and the J segment 5 bases; nucleotides outside the gene matches: 6. CDR3: CASSEGPSGGNNEQFF. CDR3 DNA: TGTGCCAGCAGTGAAGGACCCAGCGGGGGGAACAATGAGCAGTTCTTC.

The chain carries TRBV4-2 and TRBJ2-5, with TRBD2 identical over 7 bases. Trimming took 0 bases from V and 7 from J; bases not matched to a gene: 8. From germline, CDR1 is LGHNA and CDR2 YNFKEQ. This CDR3 is 15 amino acids long. CDR3 protein: CASSQERTRGGTQYF. The CDR3 DNA follows: TGTGCCAGCAGCCAAGAAAGGACTAGAGGCGGGACCCAGTACTTC.

This clonotype occurred a few times. The chain couples TRBV7-2 to TRBJ2-7; possibly TRBD2 for D (9 bases). V lost 5 bases, J lost 3 bases, and 26 bases lay in between. CDR1 and CDR2 from the germline V gene are SGHTA and FQGNSA. The CDR3 consists of 18 residues. The CDR3, as DNA: TGTGCCAGCAGCGCGCGGGACAGGCCGGGACTAGCTGACTACGAGCAGTACTTC. Its translation is CASSARDRPGLADYEQYF.

This chain connects TRBV20-1 to TRBJ2-1, with a possible D match to TRBD2 (6 bases). This CDR3 is 16 amino acids long. V dropped 5 bases and J dropped 0 bases, with 17 bases sitting between them. Per the germline V gene, CDR1 is DFQATT and CDR2 is SNEGSKA (reference sequence). The CDR3 reads CSAGPWGETSYNEQFF. CDR3 coding DNA: TGCAGTGCTGGCCCTTGGGGGGAGACCTCCTACAATGAGCAGTTCTTC.

The CDR3 DNA sequence: TGTGCCAGCAGTTGGAACGACCTCAACAGGGTCCGACCGACCTACGAGCAGTACTTC. It encodes CASSWNDLNRVRPTYEQYF. The chain joins TRBV6-2 or TRBV6-3 to TRBJ2-7, with D possibly being TRBD1 (6 bases). CDR1 is MNHEY, CDR2 SVGEGT, per germline. This CDR3 spans 19 amino acids. V was pared by 4 bases and J by 2 bases, with 27 bases between.

This clonotype has only a few counts. The chain employs TRBV12-3 or TRBV12-4 and TRBJ2-5, with 7 bases aligning to TRBD1. J gave up 9 bases and V 5 bases, and 6 bases lay outside the gene matches. The length of the CDR3 is 12 residues. The CDR3 bases are TGTGCCAGCAGTGAGGACAGGACGGCCCAGTACTTC. This gives the protein CASSEDRTAQYF.

This clonotype was detected a few times. This chain joins TRBV4-1 and TRBJ1-1; 10 bases match TRBD1. V dropped 0 bases and J dropped 5; count of bases not matched to a gene: 6. Germline-derived CDR1 and CDR2 are MGHRA and YSYEKL. The CDR3 has 16 residues. In nucleotides, the CDR3 is TGCGCCAGCAGCCAAGATCCGGGACAGGGGAGGACTGAAGCTTTCTTT. The encoded protein is CASSQDPGQGRTEAFF.

This clonotype was found a few times. Here the CDR3 reads CASSYRGDGSTEAFF. In DNA form, the CDR3 reads TGTGCCAGCAGTTACCGAGGAGATGGGAGCACTGAAGCTTTCTTT. This chain uses TRBV6-2 or TRBV6-3 with TRBJ1-1; no firm D call. The germline V gene has CDR1 MNHEY and CDR2 SVGEGT. Between the trimmed V and J ends, which lost 2 bases and 4 bases, there was a span of 14 bases. The CDR3 runs 15 residues.

The chain joins TRBV5-1 to TRBJ2-3; no clear D gene. This CDR3 has 12 residues. V shed 10 bases and J shed 2 bases, with 11 bases lying between them. Germline CDR1 and CDR2: SGHRS and YFSETQ. The CDR3 DNA sequence: TGCGCCGGTCTCCAGGACACAGATACGCAGTATTTT. As protein: CAGLQDTDTQYF. The full variable domain, completed using reference TRBV5-1 and TRBJ2-3, is KAGVTQTPRYLIKTRGQQVTLSCSPISGHRSVSWYQQTPGQGLQFLFEYFSETQRNKGNFPGRFSGRQFSNSRSEMNVSTLELGDSALYLCAGLQDTDTQYFGPGTRLTVL.

The rearrangement links TRBV2 to TRBJ2-7; D remains unclear. Germline-derived CDR1 and CDR2 are SNHLY and FYNNEI. The CDR3 sequence is 12 residues long. V dropped 8 bases and J dropped 0 bases, with 8 bases sitting between them. The CDR3 protein is CASAGSSYEQYF. CDR3 bases: TGTGCCAGCGCCGGGTCCTCCTACGAGCAGTACTTC.

The chain employs TRBV29-1 and TRBJ2-1, with 12 bases fitting TRBD2. This CDR3 spans 19 amino acids. Germline-derived CDR1 and CDR2 are SQVTM and ANQGSEA. Trimming removed 1 base from V and 8 bases from J; junction bases left unmatched: 18. The CDR3 loop is CSVEGGWELAGGMSDEQFF. The CDR3 nucleotides read TGCAGCGTTGAAGGGGGTTGGGAACTAGCGGGAGGTATGTCGGATGAGCAGTTCTTC.

The chain couples TRBV2 to TRBJ1-2, with D maybe TRBD1 (6 bases). This CDR3 comprises 15 residues. V lost 0 bases and J 8 bases, leaving 16 bases between the germline ends. Germline CDR1 SNHLY, CDR2 FYNNEI. CDR3 in amino acids: CASSEAPGANGGYTF. DNA for the CDR3: TGTGCCAGCAGTGAAGCCCCAGGGGCCAACGGAGGCTACACCTTC.

V and J are TRBV5-1 and TRBJ2-5, with TRBD1 matching 7 bases. The CDR3 extends over 18 amino acids. V lost 5 bases and J lost 7; bases outside the gene matches: 23. Germline CDR1 is SGHRS and CDR2 is YFSETQ. CDR3 region: CASRTTGTRQGADGTQYF. CDR3 sequence (DNA): TGCGCCAGCAGGACGACGGGTACTCGACAGGGAGCGGATGGGACCCAGTACTTC. Full variable domain (outside the CDR3, taken from reference TRBV5-1 and TRBJ2-5): KAGVTQTPRYLIKTRGQQVTLSCSPISGHRSVSWYQQTPGQGLQFLFEYFSETQRNKGNFPGRFSGRQFSNSRSEMNVSTLELGDSALYLCASRTTGTRQGADGTQYFGPGTRLLVL.

V is TRBV6-1 and J is TRBJ1-1; D might be TRBD1 (5 bases). The V and J ends lost 3 bases and 3 bases respectively, with 14 bases between them. This CDR3 spans 15 amino acids. Germline V gene sequence: CDR1 MNHNS, CDR2 SASEGT. As DNA, the CDR3 is TGTGCCAGCAGTGAGTACGGGGGGAGGGACACTGAAGCTTTCTTT. Translated: CASSEYGGRDTEAFF.

Comments on this clonotype: This may be a read error, as it is one base from a much larger clone. This chain joins TRBV12-3 or TRBV12-4 and TRBJ2-7; D perhaps matches TRBD1 (5 bases). This CDR3 is 14 amino acids long. V was cut by 5 bases and J by 6 bases, with 17 bases left in between. CDR3 in amino acids: CASSAYPQGCEQYF. The CDR3 region has the DNA TGTGCCAGCAGTGCCTACCCTCAGGGCTGCGAGCAGTACTTC.

This chain joins TRBV5-1 and TRBJ1-3; D might be TRBD1 (5 bases). Germline CDR1 reads SGHRS; CDR2 reads YFSETQ. Trimming pared 0 bases from V and 2 bases from J, leaving 12 bases between. CDR3 length: 16 residues. In DNA, the CDR3 is TGCGCCAGCAGCTTGGCTGGCCAGGGTACTGGAAACACCATATATTTT. This sequence encodes CASSLAGQGTGNTIYF. The whole variable domain, filled in from reference TRBV5-1 and TRBJ1-3, reads KAGVTQTPRYLIKTRGQQVTLSCSPISGHRSVSWYQQTPGQGLQFLFEYFSETQRNKGNFPGRFSGRQFSNSRSEMNVSTLELGDSALYLCASSLAGQGTGNTIYFGEGSWLTVV.

This clonotype has a single count. The rearrangement uses TRBV5-5 and TRBJ2-2, with D possibly being TRBD1 (6 bases). From germline, CDR1 is SGHKS and CDR2 YYEKEE (reference sequence). The V and J ends lost 5 bases and 7 bases respectively, with 15 bases between them. This CDR3 has 14 residues. CDR3 nucleotide sequence: TGTGCCAGCAGTATACAGGGCTTCGGCGGGGAGCTGTTTTTT. Encoded protein: CASSIQGFGGELFF.

The genes are TRBV18 and TRBJ1-1; 7 nucleotides agree with TRBD1. The CDR3 length is 14 residues. J lost 1 base, V lost 6 bases, and 5 bases had no gene match. The germline V gene encodes CDR1 KGHSH and CDR2 LQKENI. The CDR3, as DNA: TGTGCCAGCTCGCCGGGACAGCAGAACACTGAAGCTTTCTTT. Its translation: CASSPGQQNTEAFF.